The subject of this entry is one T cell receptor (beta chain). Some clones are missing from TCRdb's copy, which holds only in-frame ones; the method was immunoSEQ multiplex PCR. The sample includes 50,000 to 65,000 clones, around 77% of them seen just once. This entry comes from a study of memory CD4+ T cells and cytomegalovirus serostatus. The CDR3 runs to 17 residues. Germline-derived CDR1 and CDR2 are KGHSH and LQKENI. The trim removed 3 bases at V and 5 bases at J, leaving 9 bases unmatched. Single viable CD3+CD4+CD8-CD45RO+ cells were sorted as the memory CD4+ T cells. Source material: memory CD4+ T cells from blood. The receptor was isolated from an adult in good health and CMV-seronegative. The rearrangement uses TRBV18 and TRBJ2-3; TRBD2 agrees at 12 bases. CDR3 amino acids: CASSPSSGGARGDTQYF. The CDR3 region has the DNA TGTGCCAGCTCACCCTCTAGCGGGGGGGCCCGTGGAGATACGCAGTATTTT.